This is a list of T cell receptor beta chains from one sample in a study of CD8 T cells in Susac syndrome. TCRdb itself ran the immunoSEQ multiplex PCR reads through MiXCR, one entry per CDR3 protein. The repertoire consists of some 400,000 distinct CDR3 sequences, with 75% to 90% occurring once and the leading ten covering 0.12%. The sample was CD8+ T cells from PBMCs. These receptor sequences come from a human donor with multiple sclerosis. Each CDR3 is given with its conserved first and last residue. Each record gives: J gene, D gene, clone size, V gene, CDR3 DNA, CDR3 protein. A D gene is named only where the DNA matches it firmly. Only some rows state a clone size, as once, few, many or a class for expanded clones.

TRBJ2-7,.,few,TRBV27,TGTGCCAGCAGTTTCGGGCCATACTACGAGCAGTACTTC,CASSFGPYYEQYF
TRBJ2-3,.,.,TRBV13,TGTGCCAGCAGATTAAGCTTCCGATCTGGGGATTTGACAGATACGCAGTATTTT,CASRLSFRSGDLTDTQYF
TRBJ1-2,TRBD1,.,TRBV19,TGTGCCAGTAGGGTTACCGGGACAGAAAACTATGGCTACACCTTC,CASRVTGTENYGYTF
TRBJ2-7,.,.,TRBV5-4,TGTGCCAGCAGCTATCAAGGGAGGACCTACGAGCAGTACTTC,CASSYQGRTYEQYF
TRBJ1-1,.,.,TRBV6-5,TGTGCCAGCAGGGTCAACTGGGGGAACACTGAAGCTTTCTTT,CASRVNWGNTEAFF
TRBJ2-1,.,.,TRBV12-3/TRBV12-4,TGTGCCAGCATTCCCGGGGACTCATACTACAATGAGCAGTTCTTC,CASIPGDSYYNEQFF
TRBJ2-2,.,.,TRBV30,TGTGCCTGGAGTGTACTGGCAGGGGTTTTTGATGGCGGGGAGCTGTTTTTT,CAWSVLAGVFDGGELFF
TRBJ2-2,.,.,TRBV7-9,TGTGCCAGCTCGAGGACGGGATACACCGGGGAGCTGTTTTTT,CASSRTGYTGELFF
TRBJ1-3,.,.,TRBV4-1,TGCGCCAGCAGCCCACAGCGGTCCAGCTCTGGAAACACCATATATTTT,CASSPQRSSSGNTIYF
TRBJ2-7,TRBD2,.,TRBV3-1,TGTGCCAGCAGCCAAGTTGCTAGCGGGAGTTACGAGCAGTACTTC,CASSQVASGSYEQYF
TRBJ1-5,.,.,TRBV4-1,TGCGCCAGCAGCCACGGAGAAGGGAATCAGCCCCAGCATTTT,CASSHGEGNQPQHF
TRBJ2-7,.,few,TRBV7-2,TGTGCCAGCAGCTTAGGTCTTCAAGGGGAGCAGTACTTC,CASSLGLQGEQYF
TRBJ2-7,.,.,TRBV12-3/TRBV12-4,TGTGCCAGCAGAGGACAGAACCTTGGACTTCTCTACGAGCAGTACTTC,CASRGQNLGLLYEQYF
TRBJ2-1,TRBD2,many,TRBV5-1,TGCGCCAGCAGCCAGGGACTAGCGGAGTACAATGAGCAGTTCTTC,CASSQGLAEYNEQFF
TRBJ1-1,TRBD1,.,TRBV10-3,TGTGCCATCAGTGAAACGGGACAGCCGAACACTGAAGCTTTCTTT,CAISETGQPNTEAFF
TRBJ2-7,.,.,TRBV12-5,TGTGCTAGTGGCGCGGACACCTCCTACGAGCAGTACTTC,CASGADTSYEQYF
TRBJ1-2,.,.,TRBV11-2,TGTGCCAGCAGCTTATACCGCCCCCAGGGTGGTAACTATGGCTACACCTTC,CASSLYRPQGGNYGYTF
TRBJ2-7,TRBD2,.,TRBV29-1,TGCAGCGTTGAAGATCGGAGCGGGAGCTCCTACGAGCAGTACTTC,CSVEDRSGSSYEQYF
TRBJ2-7,.,.,TRBV7-6,TGTGCCAGCAGCTTAGCCGCAGGCCAACCCTACGAGCAGTACTTC,CASSLAAGQPYEQYF
TRBJ2-7,.,.,TRBV28,TGTGCCAGCAGGGACTATAGCGGGGACAGACCTCAGCAGTACTTC,CASRDYSGDRPQQYF
TRBJ2-3,.,.,TRBV6-2/TRBV6-3,TGTGCCAGCAACTTGGAAGTTACAGATACGCAGTATTTT,CASNLEVTDTQYF
TRBJ2-7,.,.,TRBV29-1,TGCAGCGCCGTTGGAGGGGACTACGAGCAGTACTTC,CSAVGGDYEQYF
TRBJ1-5,.,.,TRBV5-6,TGTGCCAGCAGCTTGGGACCTAATGGGTATCCCCAGCATTTT,CASSLGPNGYPQHF
TRBJ2-3,.,.,TRBV11-2,TGTGCCAGCAGCCTCAACGAAGATACTCAGTATTTT,CASSLNEDTQYF
TRBJ2-7,.,.,TRBV4-1,TGCGCCAGCAGCCAAGGACCGTTTGTGGGGCAGTACTTC,CASSQGPFVGQYF
TRBJ1-4,.,.,TRBV29-1,TGCAGCGTCCTACAGGGTCACGCTAATGAAAAACTGTTTTTT,CSVLQGHANEKLFF
TRBJ2-7,.,.,TRBV7-9,TGTGCCAGCAGCCCAAAAGCGCGGCCCTACGAGCAGTACTTC,CASSPKARPYEQYF
TRBJ2-7,TRBD1,.,TRBV29-1,TGCAGCGTTGGTGGGACAGAGAGCTACGAGCAGTACTTC,CSVGGTESYEQYF
TRBJ1-1,TRBD1,once,TRBV9,TGTGCCAGCAAGCGCGTCTCGACAGGGGATGGCACTGAAGCTTTCTTT,CASKRVSTGDGTEAFF
TRBJ1-3,.,.,TRBV2,TGTGCCAGCAGTGACTTCGGTATCTCTGGAAACACCATATATTTT,CASSDFGISGNTIYF
TRBJ2-7,.,.,TRBV2,TGTGCCAGCACTGGAGAAGACTACGAGCAGTACTTC,CASTGEDYEQYF
TRBJ2-7,.,.,TRBV5-6,TGTGCCAGCAGCTTGAGGGGCATATACGAGCAGTACTTC,CASSLRGIYEQYF
TRBJ2-7,.,.,TRBV20-1,TGCAGTGCTAGGATCCCGGAAAGCTACGAGCAGTACTTC,CSARIPESYEQYF
TRBJ2-7,TRBD2,.,TRBV7-9,TGTGCCAGCAGCGCAGTAGTGGATAGCGGGATTTACGAGCAGTACTTC,CASSAVVDSGIYEQYF
TRBJ1-1,.,few,TRBV6-6,TGTGCCAGCAGTTATCTGGGTCGGAACACTGAAGCTTTCTTT,CASSYLGRNTEAFF
TRBJ1-1,TRBD1,.,TRBV28,TGTGCCAGCAGGAACAGGGGGCTGAACACTGAAGCTTTCTTT,CASRNRGLNTEAFF
TRBJ1-1,.,.,TRBV12-3/TRBV12-4,TGTGCCAGCGTCCAGGGGATTGAAGCTTTCTTT,CASVQGIEAFF
TRBJ2-2,.,.,TRBV7-9,TGTGCCAGCAGCTTAGCAGAGAGTCGGTCAGAGAACACCGGGGAGCTGTTTTTT,CASSLAESRSENTGELFF
TRBJ2-7,.,once,TRBV6-5,TGTGCCAGCAGTTACTCGAATACGGCGACAGCAACGGATGACGAGCAGTACTTC,CASSYSNTATATDDEQYF
TRBJ2-7,.,few,TRBV5-6,TGTGCCAGCAGCTTGGGTTCTGGAGCGGTGCACGAGCAGTACTTC,CASSLGSGAVHEQYF